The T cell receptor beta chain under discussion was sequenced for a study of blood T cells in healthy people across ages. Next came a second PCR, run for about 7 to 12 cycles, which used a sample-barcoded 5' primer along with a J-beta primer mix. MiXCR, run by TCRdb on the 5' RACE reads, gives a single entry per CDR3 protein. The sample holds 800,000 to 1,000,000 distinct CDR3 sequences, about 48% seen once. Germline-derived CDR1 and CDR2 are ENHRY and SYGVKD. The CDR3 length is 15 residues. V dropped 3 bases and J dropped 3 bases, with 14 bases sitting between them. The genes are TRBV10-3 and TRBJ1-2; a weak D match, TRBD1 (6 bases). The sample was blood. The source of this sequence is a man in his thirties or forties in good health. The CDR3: CAISDEDRNYYGYTF. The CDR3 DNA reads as TGTGCCATCAGTGACGAGGACAGAAACTACTATGGCTACACCTTC.